The sequence of this T cell receptor (beta chain) was determined in a study of cytomegalovirus exposure and HLA in healthy donors. The study's findings and limits: Information on immune exposure was restricted to one variable (CMV serostatus). HLA-A and HLA-B allele assignments for most subjects were reportedly predicted accurately using TCR beta sequences. A later analysis linked a missense DCLRE1C variant to TCR beta V- and J-gene trimming.

CDR1 and CDR2 (germline): SGHTA, FQGTGA. Termini included, the CDR3 measures 14 amino acids. Use of 60 Vbeta and 13 Jbeta primers characterized the PCR. The table came from immunoSEQ multiplex PCR; TCRdb's copy has only in-frame clones and leaves some out. The sample has roughly 120,000 clones, 60% to 85% seen once. Of note for this clone: Its antigen is not known. This likely comes from a read error, as the CDR3 has no conserved phenylalanine or tryptophan at its end. No DNA is shown, since the ends of the CDR3 on it are uncertain; the CDR3 is the one TCRdb lists.

This receptor was taken from a man between 45 and 60 years old in good health and CMV-seronegative. The V gene is TRBV7-3, the J gene TRBJ2-7; the D call in the table, TRBD1, was not verified against the DNA. The sequencing sample was made of PBMCs. CDR3: CASSFRTGCAVAGL.